Detailed here is one T cell receptor beta chain. Its specificity is not known. Germline loops: CDR1 MDHEN, CDR2 SYDVKM. The V end lost 6 bases, the J end lost 5 bases, and 10 bases lay between the germline ends. The CDR3 loop spans 12 amino acids. This sample stems from a study of OX40 agonist ivuxolimab in advanced cancers. The overall study: With ivuxolimab, an agonistic anti-OX40 (CD134) antibody, patients were treated. Intravenous ivuxolimab was administered to patients every 2 weeks at 0.01 to 10 mg/kg.

Broader study findings: Normalized T-cell clonal expansion was also low in some nonresponders. Expanded clones tended on average to be more numerous among CD8+ T cells than CD4+.

The protocol was immunoSEQ multiplex PCR, while the TCRdb copy is restricted to in-frame clones and leaves out a portion. The data contain around 56,000 clones, 82% of them seen just once; the ten biggest clones take up more than 1.4%. This specimen was CD4+ or CD8+ T cells sorted from blood, taken in a trial of the OX40 agonist ivuxolimab. The chain combines TRBV28 with TRBJ2-5, with no clear D. This clonotype was sampled from an adult with an advanced solid tumor such as melanoma, head and neck, liver or kidney cancer. CDR3 DNA: TGTGCCAGCAGACGGTTAGGGGAGACCCAGTACTTC. Protein: CASRRLGETQYF.